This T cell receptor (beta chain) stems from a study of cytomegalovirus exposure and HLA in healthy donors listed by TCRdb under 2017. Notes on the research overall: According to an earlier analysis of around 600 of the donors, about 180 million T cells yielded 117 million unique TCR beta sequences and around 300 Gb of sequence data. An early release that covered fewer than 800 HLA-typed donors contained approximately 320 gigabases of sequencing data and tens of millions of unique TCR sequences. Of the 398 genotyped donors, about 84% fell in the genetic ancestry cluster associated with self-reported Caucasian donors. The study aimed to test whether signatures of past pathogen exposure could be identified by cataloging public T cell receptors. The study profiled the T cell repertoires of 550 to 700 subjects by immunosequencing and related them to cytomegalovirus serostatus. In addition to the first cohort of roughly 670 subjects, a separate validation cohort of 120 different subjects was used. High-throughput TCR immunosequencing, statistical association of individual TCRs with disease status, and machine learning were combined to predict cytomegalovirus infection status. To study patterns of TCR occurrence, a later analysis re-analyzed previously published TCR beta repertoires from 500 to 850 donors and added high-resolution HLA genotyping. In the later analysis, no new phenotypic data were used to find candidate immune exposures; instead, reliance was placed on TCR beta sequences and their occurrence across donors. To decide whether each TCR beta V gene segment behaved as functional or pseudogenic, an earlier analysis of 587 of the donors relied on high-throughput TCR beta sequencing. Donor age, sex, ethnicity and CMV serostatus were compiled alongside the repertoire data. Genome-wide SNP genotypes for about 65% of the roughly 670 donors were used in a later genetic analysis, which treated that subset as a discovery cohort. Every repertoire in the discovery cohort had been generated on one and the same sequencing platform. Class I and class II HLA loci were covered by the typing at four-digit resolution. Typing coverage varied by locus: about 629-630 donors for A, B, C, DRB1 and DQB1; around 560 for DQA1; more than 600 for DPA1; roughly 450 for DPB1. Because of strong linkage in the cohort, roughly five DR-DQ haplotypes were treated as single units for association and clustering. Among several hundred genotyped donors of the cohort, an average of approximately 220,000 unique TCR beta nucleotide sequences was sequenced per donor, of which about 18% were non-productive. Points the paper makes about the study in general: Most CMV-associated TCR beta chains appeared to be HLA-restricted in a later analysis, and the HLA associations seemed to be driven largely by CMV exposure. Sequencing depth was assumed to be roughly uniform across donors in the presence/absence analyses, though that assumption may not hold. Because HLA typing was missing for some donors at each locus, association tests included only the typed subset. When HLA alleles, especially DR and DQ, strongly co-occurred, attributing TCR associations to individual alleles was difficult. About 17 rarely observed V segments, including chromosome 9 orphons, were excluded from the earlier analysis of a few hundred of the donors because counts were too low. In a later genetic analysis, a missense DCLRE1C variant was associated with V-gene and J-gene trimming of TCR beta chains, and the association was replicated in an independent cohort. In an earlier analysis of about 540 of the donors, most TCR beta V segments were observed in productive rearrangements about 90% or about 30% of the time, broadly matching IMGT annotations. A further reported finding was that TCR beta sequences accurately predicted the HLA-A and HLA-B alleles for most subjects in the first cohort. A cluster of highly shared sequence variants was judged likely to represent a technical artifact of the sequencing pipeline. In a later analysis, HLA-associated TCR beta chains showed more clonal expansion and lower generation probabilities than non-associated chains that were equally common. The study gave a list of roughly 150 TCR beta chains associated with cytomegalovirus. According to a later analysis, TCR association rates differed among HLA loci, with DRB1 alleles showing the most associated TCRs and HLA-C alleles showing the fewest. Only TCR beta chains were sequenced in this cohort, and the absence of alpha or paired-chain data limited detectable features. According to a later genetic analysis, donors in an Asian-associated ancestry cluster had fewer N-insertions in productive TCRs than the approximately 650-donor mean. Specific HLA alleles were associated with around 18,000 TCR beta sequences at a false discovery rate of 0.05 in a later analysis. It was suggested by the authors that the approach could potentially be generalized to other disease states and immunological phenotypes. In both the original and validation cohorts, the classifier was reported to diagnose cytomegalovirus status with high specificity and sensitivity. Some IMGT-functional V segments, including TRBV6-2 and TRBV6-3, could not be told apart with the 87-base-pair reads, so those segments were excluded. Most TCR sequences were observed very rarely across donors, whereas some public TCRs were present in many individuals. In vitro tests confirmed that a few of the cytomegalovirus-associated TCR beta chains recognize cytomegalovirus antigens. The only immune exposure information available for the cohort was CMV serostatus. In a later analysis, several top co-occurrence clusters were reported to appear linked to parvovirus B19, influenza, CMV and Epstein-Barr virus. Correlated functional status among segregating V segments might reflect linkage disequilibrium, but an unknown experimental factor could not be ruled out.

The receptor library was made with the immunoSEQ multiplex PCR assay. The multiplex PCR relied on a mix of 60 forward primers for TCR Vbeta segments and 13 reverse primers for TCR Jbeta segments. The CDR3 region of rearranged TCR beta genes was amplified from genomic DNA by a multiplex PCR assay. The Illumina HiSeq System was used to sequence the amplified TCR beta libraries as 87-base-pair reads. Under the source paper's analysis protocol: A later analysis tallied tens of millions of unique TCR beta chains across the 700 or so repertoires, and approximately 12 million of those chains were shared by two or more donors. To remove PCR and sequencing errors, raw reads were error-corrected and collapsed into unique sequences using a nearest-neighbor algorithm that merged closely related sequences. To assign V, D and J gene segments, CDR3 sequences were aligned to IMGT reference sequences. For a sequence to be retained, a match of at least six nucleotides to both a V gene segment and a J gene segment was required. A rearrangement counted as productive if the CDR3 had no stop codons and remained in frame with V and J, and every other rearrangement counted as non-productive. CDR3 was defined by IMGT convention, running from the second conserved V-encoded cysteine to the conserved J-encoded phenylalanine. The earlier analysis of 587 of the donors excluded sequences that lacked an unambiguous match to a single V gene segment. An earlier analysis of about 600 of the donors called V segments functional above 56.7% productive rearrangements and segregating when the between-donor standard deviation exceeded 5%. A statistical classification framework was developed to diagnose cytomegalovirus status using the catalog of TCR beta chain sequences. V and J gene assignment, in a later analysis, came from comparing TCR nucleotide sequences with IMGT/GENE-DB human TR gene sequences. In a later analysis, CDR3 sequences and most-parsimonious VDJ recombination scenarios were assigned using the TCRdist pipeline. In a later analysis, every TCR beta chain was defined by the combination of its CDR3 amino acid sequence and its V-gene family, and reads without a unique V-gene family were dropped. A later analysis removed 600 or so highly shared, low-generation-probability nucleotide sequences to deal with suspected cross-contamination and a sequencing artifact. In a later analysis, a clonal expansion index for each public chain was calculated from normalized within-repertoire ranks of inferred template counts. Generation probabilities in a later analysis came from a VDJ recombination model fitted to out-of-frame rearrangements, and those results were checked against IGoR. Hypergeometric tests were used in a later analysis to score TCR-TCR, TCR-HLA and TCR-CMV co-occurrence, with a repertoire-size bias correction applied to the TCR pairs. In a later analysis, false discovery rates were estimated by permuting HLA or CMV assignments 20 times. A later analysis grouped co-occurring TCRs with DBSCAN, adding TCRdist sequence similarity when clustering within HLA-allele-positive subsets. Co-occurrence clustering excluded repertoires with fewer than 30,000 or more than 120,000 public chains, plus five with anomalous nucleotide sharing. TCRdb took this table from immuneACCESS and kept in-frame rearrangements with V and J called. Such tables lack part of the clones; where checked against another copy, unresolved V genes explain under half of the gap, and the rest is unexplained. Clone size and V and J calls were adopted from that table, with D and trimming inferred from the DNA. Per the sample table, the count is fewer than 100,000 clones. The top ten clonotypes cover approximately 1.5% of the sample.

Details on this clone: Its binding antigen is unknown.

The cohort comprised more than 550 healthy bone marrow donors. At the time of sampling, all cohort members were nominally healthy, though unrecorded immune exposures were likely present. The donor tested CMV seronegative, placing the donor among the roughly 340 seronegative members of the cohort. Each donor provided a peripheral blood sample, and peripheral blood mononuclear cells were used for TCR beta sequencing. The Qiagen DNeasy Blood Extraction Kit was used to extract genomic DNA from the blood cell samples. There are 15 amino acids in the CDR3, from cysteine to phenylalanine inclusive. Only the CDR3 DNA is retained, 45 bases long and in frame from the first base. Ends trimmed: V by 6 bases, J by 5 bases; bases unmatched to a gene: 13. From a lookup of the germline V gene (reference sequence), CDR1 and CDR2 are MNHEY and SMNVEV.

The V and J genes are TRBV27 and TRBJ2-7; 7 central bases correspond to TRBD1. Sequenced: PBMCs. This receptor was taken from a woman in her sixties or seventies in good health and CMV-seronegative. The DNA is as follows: TGTGCCAGCAGGGGCCTTGGACAGGAGGTTAACGAGCAGTACTTC. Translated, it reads CASRGLGQEVNEQYF.